Following are 6 T cell receptor beta chains from one sample sequenced in a study of T-cell reconstitution after alpha-beta-depleted transplantation in children. Using unique molecular identifiers, the investigators prepared the TCRbeta library. TCRdb re-called the PCR reads through MiXCR, storing one row per CDR3 protein. The data contain about a million distinct CDR3 sequences, under 30% of them singletons. Specimen: PBMCs, mostly from graft donor cells, collected 360 days after TCRalphabeta/CD19-depleted stem cell transplant. The receptors originated from a boy under three years old who had a stem cell transplant for SCID, so the T cells may come from the graft donor.

V usage is TRBV6-2 or TRBV6-3 and J usage is TRBJ2-2, with 8 bases matching TRBD2. Germline trimming cut 0 bases from V and 3 bases from J; bases unmatched to any gene: 6. This CDR3 has 17 amino acids. Germline lookup yields CDR1 MNHEY and CDR2 SVGEGT. The CDR3 here is CASSYSKTSEDTGELFF. As DNA, the CDR3 is TGTGCCAGCAGTTACTCGAAGACTAGCGAGGACACCGGGGAGCTGTTTTTT.

The V call is TRBV28, the J call TRBJ2-4; TRBD1 might be the D (5 bases). The V end was cut by 6 bases, the J end by 12 bases, with 24 bases between. Per germline, CDR1 MDHEN and CDR2 SYDVKM. This CDR3 is 15 amino acids long. The CDR3 region is CASRDTLKGSSTQYF. CDR3 coding DNA: TGTGCCAGCAGGGATACTTTGAAGGGGTCCTCTACTCAGTACTTC.

The rearrangement links TRBV29-1 to TRBJ1-5; D is uncertain. CDR3 length: 13 amino acids. V was shortened by 6 bases and J by 7 bases, with 16 bases between the two germline ends. The V gene's germline CDR1 is SQVTM and CDR2 ANQGSEA. CDR3 nucleotides: TGCAGCGTCAGGTACGGACGCGACCAGCCCCAGCATTTT. Encoded protein: CSVRYGRDQPQHF.

This clonotype occurred a few times. V and J are TRBV20-1 and TRBJ1-4; possible D gene TRBD1, 5 bases. This CDR3 contains 14 residues. V lost 4 bases and J 0 bases, leaving 9 bases between the germline ends. Germline values: CDR1 DFQATT, CDR2 SNEGSKA (reference sequence). CDR3: CSATGQATNEKLFF. CDR3 DNA sequence: TGCAGTGCTACCGGACAAGCAACTAATGAAAAACTGTTTTTT.

This chain uses TRBV2 with TRBJ2-4; D could derive from TRBD1 or TRBD2 (5 bases each). The CDR3 consists of 14 residues. Between the trimmed V and J ends, which lost 3 bases and 6 bases, there was a span of 12 bases. Germline V gene lookup returns CDR1 SNHLY and CDR2 FYNNEI. CDR3 loop: CASSDGARANIQYF. CDR3 bases: TGTGCCAGCAGTGATGGGGCGAGGGCAAACATTCAGTACTTC. The variable domain in full, completed from reference TRBV2 and TRBJ2-4, reads EPEVTQTPSHQVTQMGQEVILRCVPISNHLYFYWYRQILGQKVEFLVSFYNNEISEKSEIFDDQFSVERPDGSNFTLKIRSTKLEDSAMYFCASSDGARANIQYFGAGTRLSVL.

This clonotype was seen just once. The chain employs TRBV6-2 or TRBV6-3 and TRBJ1-2, with 8 bases identical to TRBD1. The junction had 15 bases not matched to a gene; V was cut back by 8 bases and J by 13 bases. The CDR3 totals 13 residues. Germline V gene data show CDR1 as MNHEY and CDR2 as SVGEGT. CDR3 sequence (DNA): TGTGCCAGCCGATCGGACAGGGTCGGTGCCAGCACCTTC. The encoded protein is CASRSDRVGASTF.